This TCR beta chain was identified during a study of blood T cell repertoires in COVID-19. As for the study in general: There were acute and convalescent COVID-19 samples, and they came from the United States, Italy and Spain. In each case, the material was cDNA or gDNA derived from T cells, B-cell-depleted T cells, or PBMCs.

Clones were read by immunoSEQ multiplex PCR, and TCRdb kept only the in-frame ones, dropping some. This sample has about 240,000 clones, with 75% to 90% found just once. This clone was detected only once. From germline, CDR1 is LNHDA and CDR2 SQIVND (reference sequence). The CDR3 totals 13 residues. The trim removed 5 bases at V and 5 bases at J, leaving 2 bases unmatched. The TCR sequence derives from a man aged 55 to 70 who had recovered from COVID-19. Sequenced input: peripheral blood. J is TRBJ1-2 and V is TRBV19; 10 bases align to TRBD1. DNA of the CDR3: TGTGCCAGTAGTGACAGGGGGCGGTATGGCTACACCTTC. The encoded protein is CASSDRGRYGYTF.